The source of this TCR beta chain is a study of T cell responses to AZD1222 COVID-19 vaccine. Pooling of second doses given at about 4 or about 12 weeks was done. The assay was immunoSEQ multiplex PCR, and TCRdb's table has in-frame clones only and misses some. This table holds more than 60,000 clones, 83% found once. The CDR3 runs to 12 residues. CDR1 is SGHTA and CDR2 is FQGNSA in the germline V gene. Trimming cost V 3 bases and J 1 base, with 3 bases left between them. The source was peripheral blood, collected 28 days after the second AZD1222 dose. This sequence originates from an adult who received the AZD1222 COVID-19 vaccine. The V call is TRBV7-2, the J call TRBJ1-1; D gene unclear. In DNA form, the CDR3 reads TGTGCCAGCAGCTTCCGGAACACTGAAGCTTTCTTT. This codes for CASSFRNTEAFF.